This T cell receptor (beta chain) stems from a study of vaccination and CD4 T cells after COVID-19 (dated by TCRdb to between 2021 and 2022). About the investigation overall: Every convalescent patient had a positive nasal swab PCR test for SARS-CoV-2, with mild disease in nine patients and severe disease in one. The convalescent cohort included six males and four females, with two Hispanic individuals, seven Caucasians, two Asians and one multiracial person. Participants got two doses of the Pfizer-BioNTech BNT162b2 vaccine (n=8) or two doses of the Moderna mRNA-1273 vaccine (n=2). Post-COVID blood samples from convalescent patients were collected a median of approximately 100 days after diagnosis, with a range of about 35 to 180 days. Post-vaccine blood samples were taken a median of 72 days after the second vaccine dose, with a range of about 13 to 250 days. For stimulating the cultures, overlapping spike peptide pools were used, derived from SARS-CoV-2 as well as from the common cold coronaviruses HCoV-NL63, HCoV-OC43 and HCoV-229E. In control cultures, a CEFX viral epitope pool was used as positive control, an HIV-1 Nef peptide pool was used as negative control, or no peptide was added. In ten to eleven COVID-19 convalescent patients and several infection-naive healthy vaccine recipients, the spike-specific CD4+ TCR repertoire before mRNA vaccination was compared with the repertoire after mRNA vaccination. Findings and caveats that apply to the study as a whole: Of the vaccine-specific clones found in convalescent patients, nearly all (304 of 307) were mono-reactive for SARS-CoV-2 spike instead of being cross-reactive with common cold coronaviruses. An increase in the median number of SARS-CoV-2-reactive clonotypes from 21 after infection to a few dozen after vaccination was observed, but the change was not found to be significant. Only a relatively small number of convalescent patients were included in the study, and early timepoints following natural infection were not analyzed. Among the post-vaccine SARS-CoV-2-reactive clones in convalescent patients, a median around 90% showed up only after vaccination, which suggests vaccine-specific priming.

The library came from PCR. At the Johns Hopkins FTIC core, DNA from the cultured CD4+ T cells underwent TCR sequencing with the Oncomine TCR Beta short-read assay. Genomic DNA was extracted from the cultured CD4+ T cells with the QIAamp micro DNA kit. The Oncomine TCR Beta libraries from cultured CD4+ T cells were pooled using unique dual indexes and then sequenced on an Illumina iSeq 100. Concerning the study's data processing: Non-productive sequences were removed, and CDR3s not starting with C, not ending with F or W, or shorter than 7 amino acids were discarded. Antigen-specific clonotypes were identified using the MANAFEST web application through comparison of peptide-stimulated wells with reference and other culture wells. For a clone to be called positive, the clone needed an FDR below 0.05, an odds ratio above 5, and a productive frequency above 0.1% in at least two of three replicate wells. Clonotypes that were significantly expanded in both SARS-CoV-2 spike wells and at least one common cold coronavirus spike condition were defined as cross-reactive. CDR3 homology was assessed with Levenshtein distances (stringdist) and unrooted phylogenetic trees (ape) in R version 3.6.1. Clones were called with MiXCR by TCRdb after fastp trimmed the public reads at Q25, and only in-frame beta chains were retained. Rows matching on CDR3 protein sequence are summarized as one entry with the most common DNA and genes. These V and J calls originate from TCRdb's pipeline instead of the authors' own analysis. The sample table lists about 10,000 distinct CDR3 sequences, over 25% of them with a count of one. The ten largest clones add up to around 16% of the sample.

This clonotype was found a few times. It lacks a known antigen. Base qualities are not at hand, and no much larger clone is one base apart. The germline V gene yields MGHDK for CDR1 and SYGVNS for CDR2. The cysteine opens and the phenylalanine closes a CDR3 of 17 amino acids. This entry keeps only the CDR3 DNA: 51 bases, framed from base 1. Trimming takes 3 bases from V and 2 bases from J, and the germline ends sit 14 bases apart. The intended sense of this specimen's treatment or condition label: approximately nine-day PBMC culture with coronavirus spike peptide pools or control peptides (ViraFEST assay). The ViraFEST assay, used in the study, expanded antigen-specific T cells with peptide pools and then identified the expanded clonotypes through TCR sequencing. The convalescent patients' positive SARS-CoV-2 PCR tests were from March to December 2020, which was before the Alpha, Beta and Delta variants emerged in the United States. PBMCs were cultured at roughly 1.8 million per well in IMDM supplemented with approximately 4.7% human AB serum and about 10 IU/ml IL-2, with roughly 9.5 ug/ml peptide pools added. On days 3 and 7, half of the culture medium was replaced with fresh IL-2-containing medium. Once the cells had been in culture for 9 to 10 days, the EasySep CD4+ T cell isolation kit was used to isolate CD4+ T cells by negative selection. Ficoll-Paque Plus gradient centrifugation was used to isolate PBMCs from whole blood, and the isolated PBMCs were then either used fresh or cryopreserved at -140C. Triplicate wells were generally used for each culture condition.

The sequence is built from TRBV25-1 and TRBJ2-6; the D gene is possibly TRBD1, with 5 bases matching. The sample here was CD4+ T cells from blood, cultured in vitro, taken after SARS-CoV-2 vaccination. This sequence was found in a human donor who had recovered from COVID-19. The CDR3 region has the sequence CASSEGQRGAGANVLTF. Read as DNA, the sequence is TGTGCCAGCAGTGAGGGGCAAAGAGGCGCTGGGGCCAACGTCCTGACTTTC.